This T cell receptor beta chain was captured by sequencing in a study of cytomegalovirus exposure and HLA in healthy donors. Study observations and caveats: In a later analysis, the majority of CMV-associated beta chains seemingly showed HLA restriction. Per a prior analysis, the majority of TCR beta V segments were productive roughly 87% or roughly 30% of the time. Later analysis identified a missense DCLRE1C variant that was linked to TCR beta V- and J-gene trimming.

On this clone itself: Antigen: not known.

The PCR had 60 Vbeta and 13 Jbeta primers. Method: immunoSEQ multiplex PCR; TCRdb's copy keeps in-frame clones and lacks some. The table records about 82,000 clones, approximately 80% of them present only once. Germline-derived CDR1 and CDR2 are SGHKS and YYEKEE (reference sequence). V lost 0 bases and J 4 bases, leaving 11 bases between the germline ends. This CDR3 has 15 amino acids. The sequence was collected from a man aged 50-60 years in good health and CMV-seronegative. The rearrangement uses TRBV5-5 and TRBJ2-1, with D perhaps TRBD2 (5 bases). Sequenced input: PBMCs. The CDR3 DNA sequence: TGTGCCAGCAGCTTGGGCGGCTCGGGATACAATGAGCAGTTCTTC. It codes for CASSLGGSGYNEQFF.